These 32 T cell receptor beta chains were all obtained from the same sample, sequenced in a study of CD8 T cells in ankylosing spondylitis. Each CDR3 protein is one row after TCRdb ran MiXCR on the 5' RACE reads. This table has under 400,000 distinct CDR3 sequences, around 10% appearing once. The specimen sequenced was blood, either unsorted or a sorted T cell fraction (not recorded which). Receptors were obtained from a female donor with ankylosing spondylitis or in good health (not recorded which).

This clonotype was seen a few times. The chain recombines TRBV5-1 with TRBJ1-5, with 7 bases matching TRBD1. V was pared by 1 base and J by 2 bases, with 3 bases of the junction left unmatched. The germline CDR1 and CDR2 sequences are SGHRS and YFSETQ. This CDR3 contains 15 residues. The CDR3: CASSLFTGGNQPQHF. Written as DNA, the CDR3 is TGCGCCAGCAGCTTGTTTACAGGGGGCAATCAGCCCCAGCATTTT.

This clonotype was recorded many times. This chain connects TRBV7-9 to TRBJ1-2; 8 positions match TRBD1. Germline V gives CDR1 SEHNR, CDR2 FQNEAQ (reference sequence). After removal of 10 bases from V and 5 bases from J, the junction contained 15 bases not matched to a gene. The CDR3 totals 15 residues. The CDR3 DNA follows: TGTGCCATCGGACAGGGAAGGGAACGTCGGTATGGCTACACCTTC. Protein product: CAIGQGRERRYGYTF.

This clonotype was picked up many times. The chain couples TRBV12-3 or TRBV12-4 to TRBJ2-5; no firm D call. This CDR3 has 13 amino acids. Between the trimmed V and J ends, which lost 4 bases and 2 bases, there was a span of 8 bases. In DNA form, the CDR3 reads TGTGCCAGCAGTTACAGATCACAAGAGACCCAGTACTTC. It is translated as CASSYRSQETQYF.

This clonotype has more than one count but fewer than ten. This rearrangement joins TRBV4-3 to TRBJ2-3, with 12 bases matching TRBD2. Germline CDR1 reads LGHNA; CDR2 reads YSLEER. This CDR3 is 16 amino acids long. The V and J ends lost 1 base and 6 bases, in that order; junction bases with no gene match: 5. CDR3 residues: CASSQAALAGGDTQYF. DNA for the CDR3: TGCGCCAGCAGCCAAGCAGCGCTAGCGGGAGGGGATACGCAGTATTTT.

In this sample, this clonotype turned up many times. The genes are TRBV27 and TRBJ1-1; TRBD1 is a possible D gene (6 bases). This CDR3 has 13 residues. CDR1 and CDR2 from the germline V gene are MNHEY and SMNVEV (reference sequence). Trimming stripped 4 bases from V and 1 base from J, with 7 bases between. The CDR3, as DNA: TGTGCCAGCAGTTGGGGGGCGAACACTGAAGCTTTCTTT. This sequence encodes CASSWGANTEAFF.

J is TRBJ2-7 and V is TRBV28; D uncertain. The CDR3 totals 13 residues. The germline gives CDR1 MDHEN, CDR2 SYDVKM. Trimming shortened V by 5 bases and J by 4 bases, and 12 bases separated the two germline ends. The CDR3 region is CASSPRVNYEQYF. Written as DNA, the CDR3 is TGTGCCAGCAGTCCCCGGGTGAATTACGAGCAGTACTTC.

The chain recombines TRBV18 with TRBJ1-5, with 7 bases lining up with TRBD1. Trimming took 7 bases from V and 4 from J; bases not matched to a gene: 4. Germline assignment: CDR1 KGHSH and CDR2 LQKENI. The CDR3 runs to 13 residues. Here the CDR3 DNA reads TGTGCCAGCTTACAGGGGAGGAATCAGCCCCAGCATTTT. This encodes CASLQGRNQPQHF.

This clonotype was detected only a few times. V and J are TRBV2 and TRBJ2-7; the D is unclear. Germline V lookup: CDR1 SNHLY, CDR2 FYNNEI. The CDR3 is 13 residues long. The V end was cut by 4 bases, the J end by 7 bases, with 14 bases between. DNA of the CDR3: TGTGCCAGCAGTGTTACCCTTTCAGGAGAGCAGTACTTC. Its protein is CASSVTLSGEQYF.

This clonotype has at least ten counts. The rearrangement links TRBV25-1 to TRBJ1-6, with a possible D match to TRBD1 (6 bases). The CDR3 runs 14 residues. Trimming took 6 bases from V and 5 from J, leaving 11 bases between them. The germline V gene encodes CDR1 MGHDK and CDR2 SYGVNS. CDR3 bases: TGTGCCAGCAGCGGAGGACAGAATAATTCACCCCTCCACTTT. The encoded protein is CASSGGQNNSPLHF.

Many counts were recorded for this clonotype. The rearrangement links TRBV4-1 to TRBJ2-1; 11 positions match TRBD2. This CDR3 comprises 16 residues. Trimming removed 1 base from V and 9 bases from J; junction bases left unmatched: 8. Germline CDR1 reads MGHRA; CDR2 reads YSYEKL. The CDR3: CASSQVLAGDLGEQFF. The DNA of the CDR3 is TGCGCCAGCAGCCAAGTACTAGCGGGAGATTTGGGTGAGCAGTTCTTC.

This clonotype has at least ten counts. The V call is TRBV6-1, the J call TRBJ2-3; the D is unclear. CDR1 MNHNS and CDR2 SASEGT come from the germline V gene. V gave up 6 bases and J gave up 2 bases, with 12 bases separating them. CDR3 size: 14 residues. The CDR3 bases are TGTGCCAGCAGGGAGACCCTATACACAGATACGCAGTATTTT. The encoded protein is CASRETLYTDTQYF.

The table lists this clonotype with many counts. The chain uses TRBV20-1 and TRBJ2-1; weak D call: TRBD1 (6 bases). Trimming took off 0 bases at V and 0 bases at J, with 6 bases between the two ends. Germline values: CDR1 DFQATT, CDR2 SNEGSKA (reference sequence). This CDR3 region has 14 residues. CDR3 region: CSAREGASYNEQFF. The CDR3 region has the DNA TGCAGTGCTAGAGAGGGGGCCTCCTACAATGAGCAGTTCTTC.

The table lists this clonotype with a few counts. The chain links TRBV3-1 to TRBJ2-7; D might be TRBD1 or TRBD2, each matching 5 bases. The CDR3 is made up of 15 amino acids. Germline CDR1 reads LGHDT; CDR2 reads YNNKEL (reference sequence). V dropped 8 bases and J dropped 2 bases, with 19 bases sitting between them. CDR3 DNA sequence: TGTGCCAGCTGCCGCCCGGGACGGGACCCCTACGAGCAGTACTTC. This translates into CASCRPGRDPYEQYF.

The chain has TRBV7-2 and TRBJ2-7; a possible D gene is TRBD1 (6 bases). Germline V CDR1 and CDR2: SGHTA, FQGNSA. V was pared by 4 bases and J by 2 bases, with 15 bases between. CDR3 size: 15 residues. CDR3 sequence: CASSSQGSRTYEQYF. The CDR3, as DNA: TGTGCCAGCAGCTCTCAGGGGTCGCGGACCTACGAGCAGTACTTC. The whole variable domain, remainder taken from reference TRBV7-2 and TRBJ2-7, is GAGVSQSPSNKVTEKGKDVELRCDPISGHTALYWYRQSLGQGLEFLIYFQGNSAPDKSGLPSDRFSAERTGGSVSTLTIQRTQQEDSAVYLCASSSQGSRTYEQYFGPGTRLTVT.

This clonotype was counted many times. The chain joins TRBV5-6 to TRBJ1-1; a possible D gene is TRBD1 (5 bases). The CDR3 consists of 16 residues. Between the trimmed V and J ends, which lost 3 bases and 3 bases, there was a span of 18 bases. Germline V gives CDR1 SGHDT, CDR2 YYEEEE. As DNA, the CDR3 is TGTGCCAGCAGCTCCAAGTTGGACGGGGGATACACTGAAGCTTTCTTT. This translates into CASSSKLDGGYTEAFF. The entire variable domain, with the rest obtained from reference TRBV5-6 and TRBJ1-1, is as follows: DAGVTQSPTHLIKTRGQQVTLRCSPKSGHDTVSWYQQALGQGPQFIFQYYEEEERQRGNFPDRFSGHQFPNYSSELNVNALLLGDSALYLCASSSKLDGGYTEAFFGQGTRLTVV.

In this sample, this clonotype turned up many times. The V gene is TRBV12-3 or TRBV12-4, the J gene TRBJ1-1, with no clear D. The CDR3 is 13 amino acids. The V and J ends lost 1 base and 6 bases respectively, with 9 bases between them. CDR3 DNA: TGTGCCAGCAGTTTAGACCCCGACGCTGAAGCTTTCTTT. This codes for CASSLDPDAEAFF.

At least ten counts were recorded for this clonotype. The CDR3 DNA sequence: TGCGCCAGCAGCTTAGGCAGATCGAACACTGAAGCTTTCTTT. This codes for CASSLGRSNTEAFF. The rearrangement links TRBV5-1 to TRBJ1-1; D gene unclear. Trimming removed 2 bases from V and 1 base from J, with 9 bases in between. The V gene's germline CDR1 is SGHRS and CDR2 YFSETQ. This CDR3 comprises 14 residues.

The chain has TRBV7-6 and TRBJ2-3; D is possibly TRBD2 (7 bases). The CDR3 loop spans 16 amino acids. V shed 2 bases and J shed 3 bases, with 15 bases lying between them. Germline V gene sequence: CDR1 SGHVS, CDR2 FNYEAQ. The CDR3 DNA reads TGTGCCAGCAGCTTACCCCTAGGGGGGGCGACAGATACGCAGTATTTT. It translates to CASSLPLGGATDTQYF.

This clonotype was seen at least ten times. J is TRBJ2-7 and V is TRBV28, with D unresolved. The germline V and J ends were trimmed by 7 bases and 2 bases, with 9 bases remaining between them. The germline V gene has CDR1 MDHEN and CDR2 SYDVKM. CDR3 length: 12 residues. DNA of the CDR3: TGTGCCAGCAATCAGGTGGCCTACGAGCAGTACTTC. Protein product: CASNQVAYEQYF.

This clonotype was seen a handful of times. This CDR3 is CASSRGLASSYEQYF. In DNA, the CDR3 is TGTGCCAGCAGCCGCGGACTAGCTTCGTCCTACGAGCAGTACTTC. The chain has TRBV28 and TRBJ2-7; 8 nucleotides match TRBD2. This CDR3 has 15 amino acids. Germline V gene data show CDR1 as MDHEN and CDR2 as SYDVKM. The V and J ends lost 6 bases and 1 base, in that order; junction bases with no gene match: 8. Variable domain in full (rest from reference TRBV28 and TRBJ2-7): DVKVTQSSRYLVKRTGEKVFLECVQDMDHENMFWYRQDPGLGLRLIYFSYDVKMKEKGDIPEGYSVSREKKERFSLILESASTNQTSMYLCASSRGLASSYEQYFGPGTRLTVT.

This clonotype was seen at least ten times. The J gene is TRBJ2-5, the V gene TRBV20-1, with no clear D. The CDR3 has 11 amino acids. Germline V gives CDR1 DFQATT, CDR2 SNEGSKA (reference sequence). Trimming took 3 bases from V and 5 from J, leaving 7 bases between them. Here the CDR3 reads CSASPLETQYF. CDR3 in DNA: TGCAGTGCTAGCCCCCTGGAGACCCAGTACTTC.

This clonotype was detected ten times or more. The V gene is TRBV20-1, the J gene TRBJ1-2; D is possibly TRBD1 (5 bases). The germline V and J ends were trimmed by 5 bases and 8 bases, with 21 bases remaining between them. The CDR3 sequence is 14 residues long. The germline V gene has CDR1 DFQATT and CDR2 SNEGSKA (reference sequence). The CDR3 DNA follows: TGCAGTGCTCCTCTGTCCGGTTGGGGCCGAGGCTACACCTTC. It translates to CSAPLSGWGRGYTF.

This clonotype was seen a handful of times. The chain uses TRBV7-8 and TRBJ2-2, with TRBD2 identical over 7 bases. The CDR3 is 18 amino acids. The junction had 13 bases not matched to a gene; V was cut back by 4 bases and J by 2 bases. Germline V CDR1 and CDR2: SGHVS, FQNEAQ. The DNA of the CDR3 is TGTGCCAGCAGCTCAAATTCCCACGGGGGGATAAACACCGGGGAGCTGTTTTTT. Protein: CASSSNSHGGINTGELFF.

Many counts were recorded for this clonotype. The V and J genes are TRBV28 and TRBJ2-7; 9 bases fit TRBD1. Germline V gives CDR1 MDHEN, CDR2 SYDVKM. With V trimmed by 8 bases and J by 3 bases, 17 bases remained unmatched. This CDR3 contains 17 residues. The CDR3 spells CASFEITGTGRSYEQYF. The CDR3 bases are TGTGCCAGCTTCGAGATAACCGGGACAGGGAGAAGCTACGAGCAGTACTTC.

On this clonotype itself: A read error may explain this, as a much larger clone is one base away. The chain has TRBV10-3 and TRBJ2-3, with TRBD2 identical over 12 bases. CDR3 length equals 17 residues. The germline V gene has CDR1 ENHRY and CDR2 SYGVKD. The DNA for the CDR3 is TGTGCCACCCACCTAACGACTAGCGGGGGCGGCACAGATGCGCAGTATTTT. It encodes CATHLTTSGGGTDAQYF.

This clonotype occurred a few times. The genes are TRBV20-1 and TRBJ1-2, with 9 bases aligning to TRBD1. This CDR3 spans 13 amino acids. Germline CDR1 DFQATT, CDR2 SNEGSKA (reference sequence). V was clipped by 6 bases and J by 8 bases; unmatched bases: 10. CDR3 residues: CSAPNRDREGYTF. The CDR3 DNA sequence: TGCAGTGCGCCAAACCGGGACAGGGAGGGCTACACCTTC.

This clonotype was seen at least ten times. The chain joins TRBV7-2 to TRBJ2-6; D gene unclear. V lost 1 base to trimming and J lost 3 bases, with 4 bases between them. CDR3 size: 14 residues. CDR1 is SGHTA and CDR2 is FQGNSA in the germline V gene. In DNA form, the CDR3 reads TGTGCCAGCAGCTTAGATAATGGGGCCAACGTCCTGACTTTC. Protein sequence: CASSLDNGANVLTF.

This clonotype was counted at least ten times. The V call is TRBV6-1, the J call TRBJ2-3; D call uncertain. The ends were cut back, 1 base at V and 0 bases at J, with 8 bases in the middle. Looked up from germline, CDR1 is MNHNS and CDR2 is SASEGT. The CDR3 contains 15 residues. As DNA, the CDR3 is TGTGCCAGCAGTGAAGTCTCGGGTAGCACAGATACGCAGTATTTT. Translated: CASSEVSGSTDTQYF.

The table lists this clonotype with many counts. V gene TRBV25-1 combines with J gene TRBJ2-7, with 8 bases aligning to TRBD2. Trimming took 2 bases from V and 6 from J; bases not matched to a gene: 9. Germline V gene data show CDR1 as MGHDK and CDR2 as SYGVNS. The CDR3 is 15 amino acids. The CDR3 reads CASSEGAAGASEQYF. DNA of the CDR3: TGTGCCAGCAGTGAAGGTGCAGCGGGAGCGAGCGAGCAGTACTTC.

V gene TRBV20-1 combines with J gene TRBJ2-7; D is perhaps TRBD1 (5 bases). The CDR3 sequence is 15 residues long. Trimming removed 6 bases from V and 3 bases from J, with 21 bases in between. The germline CDR1 and CDR2 sequences are DFQATT and SNEGSKA (reference sequence). In DNA, the CDR3 is TGCAGTGCGCCCTCCCTTGGGGCCATAAGCTACGAGCAGTACTTC. Translating gives CSAPSLGAISYEQYF.

This clonotype has a count of ten or more. The chain combines TRBV3-1 with TRBJ2-7; D uncertain. Germline CDR1 reads LGHDT; CDR2 reads YNNKEL (reference sequence). The CDR3 is 11 amino acids. The ends were cut back, 0 bases at V and 4 bases at J, with 1 base in the middle. Here the CDR3 reads CASSQEYEQYF. Written as DNA, the CDR3 is TGTGCCAGCAGCCAAGAATACGAGCAGTACTTC.

This clonotype was seen repeatedly, ten times or more. This chain joins TRBV28 and TRBJ2-7, with TRBD2 matching over 7 bases. Per germline, CDR1 MDHEN and CDR2 SYDVKM. J gave up 0 bases and V 6 bases, and 5 bases lay outside the gene matches. The CDR3 runs to 14 residues. This CDR3 reads CASSLGGISYEQYF. The DNA of the CDR3 is TGTGCCAGCAGCCTGGGGGGGATCTCCTACGAGCAGTACTTC.